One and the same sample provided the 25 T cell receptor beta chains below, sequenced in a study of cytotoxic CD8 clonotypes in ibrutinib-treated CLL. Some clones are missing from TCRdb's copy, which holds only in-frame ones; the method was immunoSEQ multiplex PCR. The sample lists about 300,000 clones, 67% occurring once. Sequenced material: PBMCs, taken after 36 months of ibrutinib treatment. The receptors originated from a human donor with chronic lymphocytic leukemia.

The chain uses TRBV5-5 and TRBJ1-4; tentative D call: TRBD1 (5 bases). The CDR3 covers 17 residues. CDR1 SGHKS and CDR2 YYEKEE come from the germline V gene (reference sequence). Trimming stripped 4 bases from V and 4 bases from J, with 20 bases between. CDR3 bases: TGTGCCAGCAGCCGCATGGGTCGGGGCGGGATTAATGAAAAACTGTTTTTT. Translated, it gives CASSRMGRGGINEKLFF.

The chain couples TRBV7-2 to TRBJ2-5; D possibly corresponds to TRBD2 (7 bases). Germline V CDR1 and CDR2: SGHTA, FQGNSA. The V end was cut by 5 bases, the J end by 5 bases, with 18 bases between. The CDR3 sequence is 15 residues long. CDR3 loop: CASSPEWGGRETQYF. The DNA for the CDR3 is TGTGCCAGCAGCCCCGAGTGGGGGGGCCGGGAGACCCAGTACTTC. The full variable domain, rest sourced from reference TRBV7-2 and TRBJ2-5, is GAGVSQSPSNKVTEKGKDVELRCDPISGHTALYWYRQSLGQGLEFLIYFQGNSAPDKSGLPSDRFSAERTGGSVSTLTIQRTQQEDSAVYLCASSPEWGGRETQYFGPGTRLLVL.

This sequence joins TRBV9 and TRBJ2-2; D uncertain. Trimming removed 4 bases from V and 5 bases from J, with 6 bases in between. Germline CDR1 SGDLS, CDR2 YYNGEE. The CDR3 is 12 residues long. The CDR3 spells CASSTPTGELFF. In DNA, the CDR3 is TGTGCCAGCAGCACCCCAACCGGGGAGCTGTTTTTT.

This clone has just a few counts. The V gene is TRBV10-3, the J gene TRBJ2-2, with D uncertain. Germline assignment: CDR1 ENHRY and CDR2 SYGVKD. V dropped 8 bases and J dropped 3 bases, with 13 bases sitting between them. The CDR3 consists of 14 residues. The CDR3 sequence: CAIQKGTDTGELFF. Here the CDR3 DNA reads TGTGCCATCCAAAAGGGAACGGACACCGGGGAGCTGTTTTTT.

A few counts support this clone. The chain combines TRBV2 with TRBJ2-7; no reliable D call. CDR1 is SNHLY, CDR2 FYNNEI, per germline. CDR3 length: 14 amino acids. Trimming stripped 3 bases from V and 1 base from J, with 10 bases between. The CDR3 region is CASSDWTDSYEQYF. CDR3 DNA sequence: TGTGCCAGCAGTGATTGGACGGATTCCTACGAGCAGTACTTC.

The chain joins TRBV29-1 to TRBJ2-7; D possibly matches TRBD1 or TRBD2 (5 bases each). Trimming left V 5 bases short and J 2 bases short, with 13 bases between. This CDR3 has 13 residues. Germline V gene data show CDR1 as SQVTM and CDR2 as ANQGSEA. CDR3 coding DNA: TGCAGCGTTTCGGGACGGTTAACCTACGAGCAGTACTTC. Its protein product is CSVSGRLTYEQYF.

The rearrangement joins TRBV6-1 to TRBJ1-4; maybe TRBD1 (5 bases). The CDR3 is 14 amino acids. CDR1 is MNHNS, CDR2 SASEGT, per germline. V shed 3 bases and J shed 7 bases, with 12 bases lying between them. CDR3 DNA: TGTGCCAGCAGTGATCCGGGTAGGGGTGAAAAACTGTTTTTT. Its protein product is CASSDPGRGEKLFF.

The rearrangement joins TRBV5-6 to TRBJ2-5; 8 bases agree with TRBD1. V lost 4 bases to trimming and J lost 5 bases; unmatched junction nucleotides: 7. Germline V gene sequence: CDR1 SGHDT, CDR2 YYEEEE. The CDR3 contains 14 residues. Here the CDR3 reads CASSPTGVFETQYF. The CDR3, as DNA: TGTGCCAGCAGCCCGACAGGGGTTTTTGAGACCCAGTACTTC.

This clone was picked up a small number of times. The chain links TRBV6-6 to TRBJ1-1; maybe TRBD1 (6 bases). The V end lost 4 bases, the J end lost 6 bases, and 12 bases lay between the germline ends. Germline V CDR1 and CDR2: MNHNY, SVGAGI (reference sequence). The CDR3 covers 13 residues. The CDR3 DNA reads TGTGCCAGCAGTTCGGTTCCAGGGGCTGAAGCTTTCTTT. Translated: CASSSVPGAEAFF.

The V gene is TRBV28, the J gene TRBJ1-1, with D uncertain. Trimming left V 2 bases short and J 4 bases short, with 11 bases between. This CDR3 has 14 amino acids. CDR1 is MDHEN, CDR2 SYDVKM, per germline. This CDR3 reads CASSLAREGTEAFF. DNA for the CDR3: TGTGCCAGCAGTTTAGCCCGGGAGGGCACTGAAGCTTTCTTT.

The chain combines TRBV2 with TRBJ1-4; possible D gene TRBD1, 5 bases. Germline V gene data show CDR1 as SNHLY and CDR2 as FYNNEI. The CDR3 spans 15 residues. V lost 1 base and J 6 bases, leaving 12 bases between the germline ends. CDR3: CASSEGPGGDEKLFF. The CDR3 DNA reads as TGTGCCAGCAGTGAAGGCCCGGGAGGGGATGAAAAACTGTTTTTT.

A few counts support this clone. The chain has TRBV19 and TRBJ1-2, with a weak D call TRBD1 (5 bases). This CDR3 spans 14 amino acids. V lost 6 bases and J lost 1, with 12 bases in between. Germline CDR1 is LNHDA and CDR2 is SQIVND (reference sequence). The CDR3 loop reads CASRDSRYNYGYTF. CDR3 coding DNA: TGTGCCAGTAGAGACAGTCGATATAACTATGGCTACACCTTC.

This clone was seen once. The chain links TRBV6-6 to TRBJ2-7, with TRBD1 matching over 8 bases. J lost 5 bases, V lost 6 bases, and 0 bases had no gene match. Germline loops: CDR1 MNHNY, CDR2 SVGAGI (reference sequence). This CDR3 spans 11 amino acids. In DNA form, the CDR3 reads TGTGCCAGCAGGGACAGGGACGAGCAGTACTTC. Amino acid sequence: CASRDRDEQYF.

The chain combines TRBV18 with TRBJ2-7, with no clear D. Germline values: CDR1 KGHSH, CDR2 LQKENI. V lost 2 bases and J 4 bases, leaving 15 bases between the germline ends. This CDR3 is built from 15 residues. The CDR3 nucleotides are TGTGCCAGCTCACCAGGTGAGGTCTTGAGGTACGAGCAGTACTTC. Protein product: CASSPGEVLRYEQYF. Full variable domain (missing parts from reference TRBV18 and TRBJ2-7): NAGVMQNPRHLVRRRGQEARLRCSPMKGHSHVYWYRQLPEEGLKFMVYLQKENIIDESGMPKERFSAEFPKEGPSILRIQQVVRGDSAAYFCASSPGEVLRYEQYFGPGTRLTVT.

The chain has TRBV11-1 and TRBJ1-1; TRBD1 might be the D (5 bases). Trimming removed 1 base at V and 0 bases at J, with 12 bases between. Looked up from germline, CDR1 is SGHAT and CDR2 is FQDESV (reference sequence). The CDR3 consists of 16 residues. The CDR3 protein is CASSLVGDSLNTEAFF. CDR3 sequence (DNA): TGTGCCAGCAGCTTAGTAGGCGACAGCCTGAACACTGAAGCTTTCTTT.

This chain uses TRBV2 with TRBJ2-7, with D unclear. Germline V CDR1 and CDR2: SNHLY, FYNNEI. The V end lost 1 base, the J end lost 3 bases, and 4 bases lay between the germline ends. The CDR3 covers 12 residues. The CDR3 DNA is TGTGCCAGCAGTGAAGACAACTACGAGCAGTACTTC. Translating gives CASSEDNYEQYF.

CDR3 nucleotide sequence: TGTGCCAGCAGTTCGATAGCGGGGCGCTACAATGAGCAGTTCTTC. Amino acid sequence: CASSSIAGRYNEQFF. The J gene is TRBJ2-1, the V gene TRBV27; 8 bases agree with TRBD2. The CDR3 is 15 residues long. V lost 4 bases to trimming and J lost 3 bases; unmatched junction nucleotides: 5. Germline-derived CDR1 and CDR2 are MNHEY and SMNVEV (reference sequence).

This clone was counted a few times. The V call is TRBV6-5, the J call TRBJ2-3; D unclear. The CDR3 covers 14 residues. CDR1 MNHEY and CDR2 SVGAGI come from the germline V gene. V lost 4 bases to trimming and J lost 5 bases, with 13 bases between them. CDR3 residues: CASSLGSPQDTQYF. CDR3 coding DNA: TGTGCCAGCAGTTTAGGCAGTCCCCAAGATACGCAGTATTTT.

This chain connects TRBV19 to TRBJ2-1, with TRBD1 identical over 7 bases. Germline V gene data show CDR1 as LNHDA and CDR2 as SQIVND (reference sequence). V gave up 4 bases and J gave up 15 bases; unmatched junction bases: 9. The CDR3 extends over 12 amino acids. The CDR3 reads CASSRTGLFMFF. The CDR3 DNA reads TGTGCCAGTAGTAGGACAGGCCTTTTTATGTTCTTC.

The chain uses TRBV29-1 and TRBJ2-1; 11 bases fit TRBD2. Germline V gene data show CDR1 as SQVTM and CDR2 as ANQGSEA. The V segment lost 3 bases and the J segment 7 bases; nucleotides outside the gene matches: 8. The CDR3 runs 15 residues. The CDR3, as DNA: TGCAGCGTTGAGTTTCTAGCGGGGGGCCCTAATGAGCAGTTCTTC. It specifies CSVEFLAGGPNEQFF.

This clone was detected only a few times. CDR3 in amino acids: CASSYGGLNQPQHF. The CDR3 nucleotides read TGTGCCAGCAGTTACGGGGGACTCAATCAGCCCCAGCATTTT. V is TRBV6-5 and J is TRBJ1-5; D possibly corresponds to TRBD1 (5 bases). The CDR3 length is 14 residues. The V gene lost 2 bases and the J gene lost 3 bases, with 8 bases spanning the gap. Germline assignment: CDR1 MNHEY and CDR2 SVGAGI.

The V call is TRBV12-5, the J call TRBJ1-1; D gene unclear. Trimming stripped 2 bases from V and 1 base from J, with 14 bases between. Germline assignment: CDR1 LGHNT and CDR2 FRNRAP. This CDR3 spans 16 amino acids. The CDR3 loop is CASGLNPAGRNTEAFF. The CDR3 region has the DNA TGTGCTAGTGGTTTGAACCCCGCGGGGAGGAACACTGAAGCTTTCTTT. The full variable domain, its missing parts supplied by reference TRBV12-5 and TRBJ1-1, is DARVTQTPRHKVTEMGQEVTMRCQPILGHNTVFWYRQTMMQGLELLAYFRNRAPLDDSGMPKDRFSAEMPDATLATLKIQPSEPRDSAVYFCASGLNPAGRNTEAFFGQGTRLTVV.

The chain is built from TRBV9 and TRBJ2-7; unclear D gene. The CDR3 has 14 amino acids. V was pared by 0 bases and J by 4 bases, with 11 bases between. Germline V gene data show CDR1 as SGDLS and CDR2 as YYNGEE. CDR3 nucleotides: TGTGCCAGCAGCGTAGTGGGGTCGAGTTACGAGCAGTACTTC. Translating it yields CASSVVGSSYEQYF.

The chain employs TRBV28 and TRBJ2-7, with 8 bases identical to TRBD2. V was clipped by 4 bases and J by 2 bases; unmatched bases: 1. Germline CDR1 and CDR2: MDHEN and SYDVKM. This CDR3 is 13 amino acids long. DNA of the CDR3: TGTGCCAGCAGTTCTAGCGGGCCCTACGAGCAGTACTTC. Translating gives CASSSSGPYEQYF.

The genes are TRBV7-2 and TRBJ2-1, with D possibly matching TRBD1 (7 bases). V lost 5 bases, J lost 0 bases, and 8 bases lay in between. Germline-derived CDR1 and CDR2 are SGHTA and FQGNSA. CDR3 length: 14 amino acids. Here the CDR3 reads CASSQGGSYNEQFF. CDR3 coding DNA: TGTGCCAGCAGCCAGGGGGGCTCCTACAATGAGCAGTTCTTC.